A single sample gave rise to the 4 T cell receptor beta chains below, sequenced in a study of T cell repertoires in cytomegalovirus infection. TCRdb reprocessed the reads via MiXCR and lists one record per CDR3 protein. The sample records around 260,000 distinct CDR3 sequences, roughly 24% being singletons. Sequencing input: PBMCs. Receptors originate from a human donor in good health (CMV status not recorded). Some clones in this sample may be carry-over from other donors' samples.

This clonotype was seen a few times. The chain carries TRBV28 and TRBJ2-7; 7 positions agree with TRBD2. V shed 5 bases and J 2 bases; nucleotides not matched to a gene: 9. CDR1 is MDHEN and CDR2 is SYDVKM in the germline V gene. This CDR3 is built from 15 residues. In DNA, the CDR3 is TGTGCCAGCAGTCCCGGGACTATTATCACCTACGAGCAGTACTTC. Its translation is CASSPGTIITYEQYF. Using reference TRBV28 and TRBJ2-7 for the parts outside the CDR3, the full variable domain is DVKVTQSSRYLVKRTGEKVFLECVQDMDHENMFWYRQDPGLGLRLIYFSYDVKMKEKGDIPEGYSVSREKKERFSLILESASTNQTSMYLCASSPGTIITYEQYFGPGTRLTVT.

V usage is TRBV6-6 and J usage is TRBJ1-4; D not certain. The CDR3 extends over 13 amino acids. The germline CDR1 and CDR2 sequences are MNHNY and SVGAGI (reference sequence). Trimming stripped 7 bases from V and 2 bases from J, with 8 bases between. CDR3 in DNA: TGTGCCAGCATTTCAGATACTAATGAAAAACTGTTTTTT. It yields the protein CASISDTNEKLFF.

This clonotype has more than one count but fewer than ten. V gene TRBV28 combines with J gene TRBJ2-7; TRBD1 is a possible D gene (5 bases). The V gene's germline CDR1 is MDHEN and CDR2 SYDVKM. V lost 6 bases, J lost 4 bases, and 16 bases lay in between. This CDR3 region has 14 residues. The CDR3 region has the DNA TGTGCCAGCAGCCAAGGGGCCCCGGCGTACGAGCAGTACTTC. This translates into CASSQGAPAYEQYF.

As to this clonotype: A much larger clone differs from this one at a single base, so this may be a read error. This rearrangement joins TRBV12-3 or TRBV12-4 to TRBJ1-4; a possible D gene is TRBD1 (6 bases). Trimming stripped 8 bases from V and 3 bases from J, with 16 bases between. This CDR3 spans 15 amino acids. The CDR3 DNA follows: TGTGCCAGCCGTGCCGGACAGACCCCTAATGAAAAACTGTTTTTT. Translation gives CASRAGQTPNEKLFF.